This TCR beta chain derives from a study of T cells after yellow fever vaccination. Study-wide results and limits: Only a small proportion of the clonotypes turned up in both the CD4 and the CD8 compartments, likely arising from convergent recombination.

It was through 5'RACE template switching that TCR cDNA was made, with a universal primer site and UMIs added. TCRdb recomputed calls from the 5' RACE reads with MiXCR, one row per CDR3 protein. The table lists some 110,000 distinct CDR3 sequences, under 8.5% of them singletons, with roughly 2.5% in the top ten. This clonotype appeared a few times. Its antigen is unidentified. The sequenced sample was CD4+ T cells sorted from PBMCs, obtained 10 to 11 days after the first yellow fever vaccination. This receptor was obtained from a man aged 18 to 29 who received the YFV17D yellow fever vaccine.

CDR3: CASSHVGERYTF. The CDR3 nucleotides are TGTGCCAGCAGCCATGTGGGAGAGCGCTACACCTTC. The V gene is TRBV7-3, the J gene TRBJ1-2; the D is unclear. V was trimmed by 5 bases and J by 9 bases, leaving 13 bases between them. Looked up from germline, CDR1 is SGHTA and CDR2 is FQGTGA. This CDR3 has 12 amino acids.